This T cell receptor beta chain came from a study of long-term antiretroviral therapy in people with HIV. Trimming left V 4 bases short and J 4 bases short, with 9 bases between. CDR1 and CDR2 from the germline V gene are SGHNT and YYREEE (reference sequence). The CDR3 covers 13 residues. Only a few counts were recorded for this clone. Its antigen remains unidentified. This was the immunoSEQ v3.0 assay at survey level. The table came from immunoSEQ multiplex PCR; TCRdb's copy has only in-frame clones and leaves some out. Of approximately 32,000 clones in the sample, roughly four fifths were seen once. Study-wide points: Comparison with controls showed narrower CDR3 length ranges in HIV repertoires.

Sequences were derived from unsorted PBMCs, sampled 0.4 years before starting antiretroviral therapy. The clonotype comes from a man aged 18 to 35 with HIV. The chain employs TRBV5-4 and TRBJ2-1, with no clear D. CDR3: CASSPDQYNEQFF. The CDR3 nucleotides read TGTGCCAGCAGCCCTGACCAGTACAATGAGCAGTTCTTC.